This T cell receptor (beta chain) was identified in a study of T cell responses to AZD1222 COVID-19 vaccine. The germline CDR1 and CDR2 sequences are SGHDT and YYEEEE. This CDR3 contains 15 residues. V dropped 0 bases and J dropped 4 bases, with 13 bases sitting between them. Assay: immunoSEQ multiplex PCR; the TCRdb copy retains only in-frame clones and omits some. The sample yields roughly 150,000 clones, roughly 91% seen once. General observations from the study: No day 14 peak samples; only post-peak repertoires were characterized.

Analysis merged second doses at about 4 or about 12 weeks. This clone was seen a few times. What it binds is not known. The clonotype was recovered from an adult who received the AZD1222 COVID-19 vaccine. This material consisted of peripheral blood, taken 28 days after the second AZD1222 dose. The chain carries TRBV5-6 and TRBJ1-2; D unresolved. CDR3 in amino acids: CASSLVAGFSYGYTF. CDR3 in DNA: TGTGCCAGCAGCTTGGTTGCGGGGTTTAGCTATGGCTACACCTTC.